This TCR beta chain is from a study of early T cells in non-severe SARS-CoV-2 infection. On the study more broadly: Sequencing was performed on bulk RNA from unsorted whole blood, leaving chains unpaired.

Individual cDNA molecules were tagged with unique molecular identifiers, the study reported. TCRdb re-called the 5' RACE reads through MiXCR, storing one row per CDR3 protein. Among tens of thousands of distinct CDR3 sequences listed, 10% to 12% were seen once. A note on this clonotype: Its antigen remains unidentified.

Study-level findings and limits: There was a bias toward anti-spike CD8 responses in VDJdb matching, which missed private and CD4 specificities.

The CDR3 contains 16 residues. Trimming shortened V by 5 bases and J by 2 bases, and 18 bases separated the two germline ends. From germline, CDR1 is SEHNR and CDR2 FQNEAQ (reference sequence). The origin of this receptor is an adult who was a healthcare worker with PCR-confirmed SARS-CoV-2 infection or an uninfected control (not recorded which). This specimen was whole blood, taken at baseline. V and J are TRBV7-9 and TRBJ2-5; no reliable D call. CDR3 residues: CASSKPWPEFQETQYF. For the CDR3, the DNA is TGTGCCAGCAGCAAACCATGGCCCGAGTTTCAAGAGACCCAGTACTTC.